This TCR beta chain was recorded in a study of T cells in Graves' hyperthyroidism and ophthalmopathy (dated by TCRdb to between 2018 and 2020). General notes on the study: Peripheral blood samples were taken at the time of initial diagnosis, prior to any treatment. Thyroid tissue and blood T-cell repertoires from about 6 Graves' hyperthyroidism patients were also compared in the study. The paper reports TCR Vbeta CDR3 sequencing of some 140 peripheral blood samples: approximately 43 ophthalmopathy, under 80 hyperthyroidism and 17 progressor patients. After blood sampling, hyperthyroidism patients were treated with methimazole at a starting dose of 30 mg daily, and ophthalmopathy patients were treated with high-dose intravenous methylprednisolone. The roughly 91 discovery patients were randomly divided into training and test sets at a 7:3 ratio. To identify TCR V-J signatures that set the groups apart, the researchers used a discovery cohort of approximately 98 patients, made up of 40 to 45 with Graves' ophthalmopathy and 57 with stable Graves' hyperthyroidism. Prospective prediction of ophthalmopathy was tested in an independent validation cohort consisting of 18 hyperthyroidism patients and about 17 patients who later progressed to ophthalmopathy. On the study overall, not on this receptor specifically: In validation, the model predicted progression to ophthalmopathy with around 71% sensitivity and approximately 72% specificity, a median of 6.5 months before onset. Sample size was not statistically predetermined, and blinding of investigators to group allocation was not performed. Most expanded thyroid clonotypes (frequency above 0.001) were also detected in blood, suggesting blood repertoires may reflect thyroid immune responses. A 13 V-J signature model separated ophthalmopathy from stable hyperthyroidism, with around 91% sensitivity and about 81% specificity in cross-validation and 80%/75% in testing.

Ophthalmopathy patients had moderately to severely active disease, with a Clinical Activity Score of 3 or more, a NOSPECS grade of 4 or more, and a disease duration of less than 3 months. The study excluded patients with uncontrolled infections, other autoimmune diseases, pregnancy or lactation. Diagnoses were based on clinical symptoms, serum thyroxine and TRAb, thyroid ultrasound and orbital computed tomography. PBMCs were separated from under 12 ml of fresh peripheral blood using Ficoll-Paque density gradient centrifugation. Trizol reagent was used to extract total RNA, and RNA quality was then checked on an Agilent 2100 Bioanalyzer. The TCR beta CDR3 regions were amplified from RNA transcripts. A first-round RT-PCR of the TCR CDR3 used the HTBI primer set with the Qiagen OneStep RT-PCR kit. Libraries were constructed in a second round of multiplex PCR, after which size selection and purification were carried out. Sequencing of the libraries was done on an Illumina HiSeq2000 using paired-end 100 bp reads. On the authors' methods: SOAPnuke was used to process the raw data, throwing out any read that contained adapters or uncalled bases, had a mean Phred below 15, or lacked an exact constant-primer or identifier match. High-quality paired reads were merged with COPE v1.2.5, and unique nucleotide sequences were defined as clonotypes. MiTCR v1.1 was used to align the clonotypes against IMGT TRBV, TRBD and TRBJ reference segments. The analysis included only V-J combinations with a frequency above 0.0001, which together covered 98% to 99.2% of the repertoires. A TCS score was defined as the ratio of F50 (clonal expansion) to E x V (chaos), with BLOSUM62-based TCRdist applied between CDR3 peptides within each V-J. Welch's t-statistics and random forest reduced roughly 500 V-J features to 13, which were used in a naive Bayes classifier (R e1071). TCRdb applied fastp at Q25 and MiXCR to the public reads, then kept only in-frame beta chains. Entries are consolidated by CDR3 protein sequence, retaining the most common genes and DNA. The authors' filters were not applied to this entry. This sample is represented by approximately 400,000 distinct CDR3 sequences; approximately 15% of them were singletons. The top ten constitute 20% of the sample.

From the germline V gene, CDR1 is SGHNT and CDR2 is YENEEA. Reading from cysteine to phenylalanine, the CDR3 counts 15 amino acids. The read is trimmed to its CDR3 DNA, 45 bases read in frame from base 1. Trimming takes 6 bases from V and 3 bases from J, and the germline ends sit 15 bases apart. This clonotype showed up many times. The antigen it binds to is not known. No base quality values were provided; no much bigger clone lies one nucleotide off. This clonotype originated in a woman aged 30 to 39 with Graves' ophthalmopathy. The sequenced sample consisted of blood. The V gene is TRBV11-3 and the J gene is TRBJ1-3; no confident D gene assignment can be made. The CDR3 protein is CASRETSRGGNTIYF. The nucleotide sequence is TGTGCCAGCAGGGAAACATCCCGGGGTGGAAACACCATATATTTT.